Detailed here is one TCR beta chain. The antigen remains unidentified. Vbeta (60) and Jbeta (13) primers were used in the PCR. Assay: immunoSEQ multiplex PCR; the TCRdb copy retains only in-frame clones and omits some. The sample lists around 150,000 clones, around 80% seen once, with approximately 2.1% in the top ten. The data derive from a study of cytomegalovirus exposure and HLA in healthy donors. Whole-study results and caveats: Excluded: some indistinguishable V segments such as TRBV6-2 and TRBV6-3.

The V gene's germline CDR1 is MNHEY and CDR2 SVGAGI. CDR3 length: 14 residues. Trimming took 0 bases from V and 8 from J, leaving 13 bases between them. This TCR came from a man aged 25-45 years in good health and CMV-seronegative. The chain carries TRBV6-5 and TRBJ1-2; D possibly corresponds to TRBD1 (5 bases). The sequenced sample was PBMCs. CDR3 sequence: CASSYSTRAEGYTF. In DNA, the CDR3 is TGTGCCAGCAGTTACTCGACCAGGGCAGAAGGCTACACCTTC.